This TCR beta chain was recorded in a study of STAT3 mutations in large granular lymphocyte leukemia. General study findings and limits: At least one immunodominant TCR beta clonotype appeared in every T-cell large granular lymphocyte leukemia patient. A small but highly pathogenic clone may have been missed.

Note on this clone: Its specificity is not known.

Method: immunoSEQ multiplex PCR; TCRdb's copy keeps in-frame clones and lacks some. Among about 8,000 clones listed, over 70% were seen once. CDR3 length: 12 amino acids. Germline V gives CDR1 SGHRS, CDR2 YFSETQ. V lost 4 bases to trimming and J lost 5 bases, with 8 bases between them. The specimen sequenced was peripheral blood mononuclear cells. The chain is built from TRBV5-1 and TRBJ2-3; D is uncertain. The clonotype originates from a woman in her thirties or forties with T-cell large granular lymphocyte leukemia. Some clones in this sample may be carry-over from other donors' samples. The CDR3 spells CASSVGRDTQYF. CDR3 bases: TGCGCCAGCAGCGTGGGCAGAGATACGCAGTATTTT. The whole variable domain, filled in from reference TRBV5-1 and TRBJ2-3, reads KAGVTQTPRYLIKTRGQQVTLSCSPISGHRSVSWYQQTPGQGLQFLFEYFSETQRNKGNFPGRFSGRQFSNSRSEMNVSTLELGDSALYLCASSVGRDTQYFGPGTRLTVL.